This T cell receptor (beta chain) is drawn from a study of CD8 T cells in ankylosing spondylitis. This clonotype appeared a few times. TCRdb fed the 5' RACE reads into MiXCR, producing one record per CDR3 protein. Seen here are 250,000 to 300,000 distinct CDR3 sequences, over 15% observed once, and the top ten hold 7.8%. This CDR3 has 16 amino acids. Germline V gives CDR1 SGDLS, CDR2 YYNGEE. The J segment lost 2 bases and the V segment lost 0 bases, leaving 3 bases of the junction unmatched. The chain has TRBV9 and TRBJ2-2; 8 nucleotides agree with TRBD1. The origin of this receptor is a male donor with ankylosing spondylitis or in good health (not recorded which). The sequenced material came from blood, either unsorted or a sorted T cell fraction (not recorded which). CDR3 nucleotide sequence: TGTGCCAGCAGCGTAGGGTCAGGGGGCAACACCGGGGAGCTGTTTTTT. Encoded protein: CASSVGSGGNTGELFF.